The entry below gives a single T cell receptor (beta chain) sequence along with its context. What it recognizes is unknown. This sample was taken from a study of CD8 T cells in ankylosing spondylitis. Findings and limits, study-wide: A TCR beta motif of eight or nine highly homologous variants seemed to mark ankylosing spondylitis blood.

CDR3 length equals 16 residues. Germline values: CDR1 SNHLY, CDR2 FYNNEI. The junction had 17 bases not matched to a gene; V was cut back by 7 bases and J by 7 bases. Quantitative 5'-RACE with molecular barcodes was used to make the TCR beta libraries. A single record per CDR3 protein comes from TCRdb applying MiXCR to the 5' RACE reads. This table holds a few hundred thousand distinct CDR3 sequences, roughly a tenth found once. This sequence originates from a male donor with ankylosing spondylitis or in good health (not recorded which). The sequenced sample consisted of blood, either unsorted or a sorted T cell fraction (not recorded which). The chain carries TRBV2 and TRBJ1-2; the match to TRBD1 covers 8 bases. CDR3 in DNA: TGTGCCAGCACCCCGATCGGGCAGGGGGCCTTTGGTGGCTACACCTTC. Its translation is CASTPIGQGAFGGYTF.